These 32 T cell receptor beta chains originate from one sample sequenced in a study of blood T cell repertoires in COVID-19. Repertoires were generated with immunoSEQ multiplex PCR, while TCRdb's copy carries only in-frame clones and drops some. Among over 70,000 clones listed, less than 85% were seen once. Sequenced input: peripheral blood. These TCRs come from a woman in her 70s with acute or convalescent COVID-19.

The chain recombines TRBV12-3 or TRBV12-4 with TRBJ1-1; D gene ambiguous. V lost 4 bases to trimming and J lost 5 bases, with 11 bases between them. The CDR3 totals 13 residues. CDR3 bases: TGTGCCAGCAGTTCACGGGTTGGGACTGAAGCTTTCTTT. Encoded protein: CASSSRVGTEAFF.

The J gene is TRBJ1-1, the V gene TRBV6-5; D is uncertain. V was cut by 0 bases and J by 3 bases, with 8 bases left in between. The CDR3 consists of 14 residues. Germline V lookup: CDR1 MNHEY, CDR2 SVGAGI. The CDR3 nucleotides read TGTGCCAGCAGTTACTCGGGCGGGTACACTGAAGCTTTCTTT. This gives the protein CASSYSGGYTEAFF.

The V call is TRBV5-1, the J call TRBJ1-1, with a weak D call TRBD1 (5 bases). The CDR3 sequence is 15 residues long. Germline CDR1 is SGHRS and CDR2 is YFSETQ. Trimming removed 4 bases at V and 3 bases at J, with 16 bases between. The CDR3 DNA sequence: TGCGCCAGCAGCCCGCAGTACCGACAGTACACTGAAGCTTTCTTT. It specifies CASSPQYRQYTEAFF.

The V call is TRBV25-1, the J call TRBJ2-1; 10 positions match TRBD2. Germline CDR1 is MGHDK and CDR2 is SYGVNS. The CDR3 loop spans 17 amino acids. V dropped 2 bases and J dropped 5; count of bases not matched to a gene: 9. CDR3 amino acids: CASSEKKRTSGHNEQFF. CDR3 bases: TGTGCCAGCAGTGAAAAAAAAAGGACTAGCGGACACAATGAGCAGTTCTTC.

This chain connects TRBV12-3 or TRBV12-4 to TRBJ2-5; no definite D call. Deletions cut 2 bases from V and 4 bases from J, with 5 bases between. The CDR3 is 12 amino acids. CDR3 amino acids: CASSLFGETQYF. The CDR3 DNA sequence: TGTGCCAGCAGTTTATTCGGAGAGACCCAGTACTTC.

The gene calls are TRBV5-4 and TRBJ1-5, with D possibly matching TRBD1 (5 bases). The CDR3 totals 14 residues. V was trimmed by 8 bases and J by 5 bases, leaving 17 bases between them. In germline, CDR1 is SGHNT, CDR2 YYREEE (reference sequence). CDR3 coding DNA: TGTGCCAGTTCCAATGGGGGGTCAGATCAGCCCCAGCATTTT. Translation: CASSNGGSDQPQHF.

The V gene is TRBV19, the J gene TRBJ2-7, with 8 bases that match TRBD1. J lost 4 bases, V lost 5 bases, and 10 bases had no gene match. Germline V gives CDR1 LNHDA, CDR2 SQIVND (reference sequence). The CDR3 contains 15 residues. The CDR3 DNA follows: TGTGCCAGTAGTCCCGGACAGGGAGGCGTTTACGAGCAGTACTTC. Translating gives CASSPGQGGVYEQYF. Full variable domain (remainder filled in from reference TRBV19 and TRBJ2-7): DGGITQSPKYLFRKEGQNVTLSCEQNLNHDAMYWYRQDPGQGLRLIYYSQIVNDFQKGDIAEGYSVSREKKESFPLTVTSAQKNPTAFYLCASSPGQGGVYEQYFGPGTRLTVT.

The gene calls are TRBV6-5 and TRBJ1-5, with a possible D match to TRBD1 (5 bases). CDR3 length: 15 amino acids. Germline loops: CDR1 MNHEY, CDR2 SVGAGI. V was clipped by 6 bases and J by 0 bases, with 12 bases between them. CDR3 region: CASRRQPYSNQPQHF. The CDR3 DNA sequence: TGTGCCAGCAGAAGACAGCCTTATAGCAATCAGCCCCAGCATTTT.

This chain connects TRBV5-1 to TRBJ2-7, with 8 bases matching TRBD1. V shed 3 bases, J shed 2 bases, and the junction held 7 bases outside the gene matches. The CDR3 has 15 amino acids. CDR1 and CDR2 (germline): SGHRS, YFSETQ. Here the CDR3 DNA reads TGCGCCAGCAGCTCACAGGGGGGCATGACCTACGAGCAGTACTTC. This codes for CASSSQGGMTYEQYF.

The V gene is TRBV6-2 or TRBV6-3, the J gene TRBJ2-4, with TRBD2 identical over 9 bases. V lost 3 bases and J lost 2; bases outside the gene matches: 11. The CDR3 extends over 18 amino acids. Germline-derived CDR1 and CDR2 are MNHEY and SVGEGT. CDR3 sequence (DNA): TGTGCCAGCAGTTATTTCCCCACTAGCGGGTTACCCAAAAACATTCAGTACTTC. It codes for CASSYFPTSGLPKNIQYF.

The chain joins TRBV2 to TRBJ2-7; D is perhaps TRBD2 (6 bases). The germline V gene has CDR1 SNHLY and CDR2 FYNNEI. Trimming took 6 bases from V and 1 from J, leaving 19 bases between them. This CDR3 region has 16 residues. This CDR3 is CASRRTLVADSYEQYF. Written as DNA, the CDR3 is TGTGCCAGCAGACGCACATTGGTAGCGGATTCCTACGAGCAGTACTTC.

This clone was detected a few times. CDR3 amino acids: CASSLRRTGVLEQYF. The CDR3 nucleotides are TGCGCCAGCAGCTTGAGACGGACAGGGGTTCTCGAGCAGTACTTC. V is TRBV5-1 and J is TRBJ2-7; 9 positions agree with TRBD1. Losses at the gene ends were 1 base for V and 6 bases for J; bases not matched to a gene: 8. The germline CDR1 and CDR2 sequences are SGHRS and YFSETQ. This CDR3 is 15 amino acids long. Based on the CDR3 plus reference TRBV5-1 and TRBJ2-7, the full variable domain is KAGVTQTPRYLIKTRGQQVTLSCSPISGHRSVSWYQQTPGQGLQFLFEYFSETQRNKGNFPGRFSGRQFSNSRSEMNVSTLELGDSALYLCASSLRRTGVLEQYFGPGTRLTVT.

This chain joins TRBV20-1 and TRBJ1-5, with a possible D match to TRBD1 (5 bases). This CDR3 has 14 amino acids. The germline CDR1 and CDR2 sequences are DFQATT and SNEGSKA (reference sequence). Trimming pared 3 bases from V and 0 bases from J, leaving 9 bases between. CDR3 sequence (DNA): TGCAGTGCTAGTCAGGGTGTTAGCAATCAGCCCCAGCATTTT. Encoded protein: CSASQGVSNQPQHF.

This clone was counted a few times. The CDR3, as DNA: TGTGCCAGTAGCCCGACGGGACAAATTAATTCACCCCTCCACTTT. It yields the protein CASSPTGQINSPLHF. This chain joins TRBV19 and TRBJ1-6; D perhaps matches TRBD1 (6 bases). CDR3 length: 15 residues. Germline CDR1 is LNHDA and CDR2 is SQIVND (reference sequence). The ends were cut back, 6 bases at V and 6 bases at J, with 15 bases in the middle.

J is TRBJ2-5 and V is TRBV3-1 (or the pseudogene TRBV3-2); perhaps TRBD1 as D (7 bases). Germline CDR1 and CDR2: LGHDT and YNNKEL (reference sequence). With 3 bases removed from V and 9 bases from J, the gap between germline ends came to 17 bases. This CDR3 contains 14 residues. CDR3 bases: TGTGCCAGCAGCCATTCAGGGGGAGGTGAGGCCCAGTACTTC. Protein product: CASSHSGGGEAQYF.

The chain combines TRBV7-2 with TRBJ2-1; D remains unclear. The germline V gene has CDR1 SGHTA and CDR2 FQGNSA. The CDR3 totals 14 residues. The V end lost 1 base, the J end lost 7 bases, and 11 bases lay between the germline ends. The DNA of the CDR3 is TGTGCCAGCAGCTTAGAGCCAATGCGGAATGAGCAGTTCTTC. This encodes CASSLEPMRNEQFF. Full variable domain (rest looked up from reference TRBV7-2 and TRBJ2-1): GAGVSQSPSNKVTEKGKDVELRCDPISGHTALYWYRQSLGQGLEFLIYFQGNSAPDKSGLPSDRFSAERTGGSVSTLTIQRTQQEDSAVYLCASSLEPMRNEQFFGPGTRLTVL.

The chain couples TRBV2 to TRBJ2-7; D is unresolved. Per germline, CDR1 SNHLY and CDR2 FYNNEI. This CDR3 spans 14 amino acids. V was shortened by 7 bases and J by 4 bases, with 17 bases between the two germline ends. CDR3 nucleotides: TGTGCCAGCAATTCCGAGGTCCCCCTATACGAGCAGTACTTC. This encodes CASNSEVPLYEQYF.

V usage is TRBV25-1 and J usage is TRBJ1-2; TRBD1 aligns across 9 bases. After removal of 4 bases from V and 2 bases from J, the junction contained 2 bases not matched to a gene. This CDR3 has 14 amino acids. Germline V gene data show CDR1 as MGHDK and CDR2 as SYGVNS. The CDR3 DNA follows: TGTGCCAGCAGTGGGGACAGGGCCAACTATGGCTACACCTTC. It encodes CASSGDRANYGYTF.

The chain uses TRBV5-6 and TRBJ2-5, with 7 nucleotides matching TRBD2. Unmatched junction bases numbered 3, after V lost 2 bases and J lost 2 bases. Germline lookup yields CDR1 SGHDT and CDR2 YYEEEE. This CDR3 has 14 residues. The CDR3 region has the DNA TGTGCCAGCAGCTTTGGGACTATACAAGAGACCCAGTACTTC. As protein: CASSFGTIQETQYF.

This clone came up once. The rearrangement links TRBV9 to TRBJ1-1; D not certain. This CDR3 contains 14 residues. V lost 0 bases and J 0 bases, leaving 6 bases between the germline ends. Germline V CDR1 and CDR2: SGDLS, YYNGEE. CDR3 nucleotide sequence: TGTGCCAGCAGCGTAGCACAGATGAACACTGAAGCTTTCTTT. Amino acid sequence: CASSVAQMNTEAFF.

This clone was found a few times. J is TRBJ2-1 and V is TRBV5-1, with D possibly matching TRBD1 (5 bases). Per the germline V gene, CDR1 is SGHRS and CDR2 is YFSETQ. The CDR3 covers 13 residues. The V end was cut by 4 bases, the J end by 7 bases, with 12 bases between. The CDR3: CASSPWGWNEQFF. CDR3 DNA: TGCGCCAGCAGCCCGTGGGGCTGGAATGAGCAGTTCTTC.

The chain combines TRBV6-5 with TRBJ2-1; perhaps TRBD1 as D (5 bases). V was cut by 6 bases and J by 10 bases, with 16 bases left in between. Germline V gene sequence: CDR1 MNHEY, CDR2 SVGAGI. The CDR3 sequence is 13 residues long. CDR3: CASSRARNGEQFF. CDR3 sequence (DNA): TGTGCCAGCAGCAGGGCCCGAAACGGGGAGCAGTTCTTC.

The chain combines TRBV21-1 with TRBJ1-5. TRBV21-1 is reported as a pseudogene. This CDR3 is built from 14 residues. DNA of the CDR3: TGTGCCAGCGTGTCCGGGGGAAGCAATCAGCCCCAGCATTTT. Its translation: CASVSGGSNQPQHF.

The rearrangement links TRBV29-1 to TRBJ2-2; TRBD1 aligns across 11 bases. Germline lookup yields CDR1 SQVTM and CDR2 ANQGSEA. V gave up 7 bases and J gave up 0 bases; unmatched junction bases: 7. The CDR3 runs 16 residues. The CDR3 protein is CSAGQGAGSNTGELFF. In nucleotides, the CDR3 is TGCAGCGCCGGACAGGGGGCTGGATCGAACACCGGGGAGCTGTTTTTT.

A few counts support this clone. This chain connects TRBV4-2 to TRBJ2-7; tentative D call: TRBD1 (6 bases). CDR1 and CDR2 from the germline V gene are LGHNA and YNFKEQ. V shed 2 bases and J shed 0 bases, with 8 bases lying between them. The CDR3 covers 14 residues. Here the CDR3 reads CASSQRTDSYEQYF. DNA for the CDR3: TGTGCCAGCAGCCAACGGACAGACTCCTACGAGCAGTACTTC.

This chain joins TRBV7-2 and TRBJ2-3; TRBD2 aligns across 7 bases. The V gene's germline CDR1 is SGHTA and CDR2 FQGNSA. CDR3 length equals 16 residues. The trim removed 0 bases at V and 3 bases at J, leaving 6 bases unmatched. CDR3 sequence (DNA): TGTGCCAGCAGCTTAGCCCCCGGGCGGGGGACAGATACGCAGTATTTT. Protein sequence: CASSLAPGRGTDTQYF.

The chain combines TRBV6-5 with TRBJ2-7; 7 nucleotides match TRBD2. The CDR3 is 14 amino acids. The junction had 9 bases not matched to a gene; V was cut back by 6 bases and J by 4 bases. Germline CDR1 and CDR2: MNHEY and SVGAGI. In DNA form, the CDR3 reads TGTGCCAGCAGCCCCGGACGGGGGGATTACGAGCAGTACTTC. It yields the protein CASSPGRGDYEQYF.

This clone was detected a few times. V is TRBV7-6 and J is TRBJ1-1; 7 bases fit TRBD1. The trim removed 5 bases at V and 1 base at J, leaving 7 bases unmatched. CDR1 SGHVS and CDR2 FNYEAQ come from the germline V gene. The CDR3 loop spans 15 amino acids. The CDR3 loop reads CASSGRQGANTEAFF. The CDR3 bases are TGTGCCAGCAGCGGGAGACAGGGCGCGAACACTGAAGCTTTCTTT.

This clone occurred once. The V call is TRBV28, the J call TRBJ2-7, with 8 bases identical to TRBD1. This CDR3 has 15 amino acids. Trimming took 4 bases from V and 5 from J; bases not matched to a gene: 10. The germline CDR1 and CDR2 sequences are MDHEN and SYDVKM. CDR3 bases: TGTGCCAGCAGTTCATTGCGGGACAGGCCCCACGAGCAGTACTTC. It translates to CASSSLRDRPHEQYF.

Regarding this clone: Other DNA sequences of this sample code for an identical CDR3. This chain connects TRBV12-3 or TRBV12-4 to TRBJ1-2, with a tentative D call TRBD1 (5 bases). V was shortened by 2 bases and J by 2 bases, with 6 bases between the two germline ends. The CDR3 has 13 amino acids. The CDR3, as DNA: TGTGCCAGCAGTTTAAGGGGAAACTATGGCTACACCTTC. It translates to CASSLRGNYGYTF.

The J gene is TRBJ1-2, the V gene TRBV11-2; the match to TRBD1 covers 7 bases. Germline V gene data show CDR1 as SGHAT and CDR2 as FQNNGV. Unmatched junction bases numbered 9, after V lost 0 bases and J lost 8 bases. The CDR3 totals 15 residues. The CDR3 coding sequence is TGTGCCAGCAGCTTAGATCGGGGACAGAGAGGGGGCTACACCTTC. Encoded protein: CASSLDRGQRGGYTF.

Only a few counts were recorded for this clone. The chain combines TRBV2 with TRBJ2-1; 7 bases are a match to TRBD1. V was pared by 6 bases and J by 3 bases, with 8 bases of the junction left unmatched. The CDR3 is 15 residues long. CDR1 and CDR2 from the germline V gene are SNHLY and FYNNEI. As DNA, the CDR3 is TGTGCCAGCAGCGCACGACAGGGTTTCTACAATGAGCAGTTCTTC. It is translated as CASSARQGFYNEQFF.